What follows describes a single TCR beta chain. The antigen it binds to is not known. With a much larger clone just one base away, this may be a read error. This record belongs to a study of T cells in Graves' hyperthyroidism and ophthalmopathy (dated by TCRdb to the late 2010s). Notes on the research overall: A discovery cohort of around 100 patients, roughly 40 with Graves' ophthalmopathy and 57 with stable Graves' hyperthyroidism, was used to find distinguishing TCR V-J signatures. Prospective prediction of ophthalmopathy was tested in an independent validation cohort consisting of 18 hyperthyroidism patients and about 17 patients who later progressed to ophthalmopathy. In roughly six Graves' hyperthyroidism patients, the study also compared T-cell repertoires from thyroid tissue with T-cell repertoires from blood. For training and testing, the 110 or so patients in the discovery cohort were randomly divided in a 7:3 ratio. After sampling, hyperthyroidism patients received methimazole starting at 30 mg daily, and ophthalmopathy patients received high-dose intravenous methylprednisolone. TCR Vbeta CDR3 sequencing of approximately 140 peripheral blood samples (roughly 43 ophthalmopathy, under 80 hyperthyroidism and roughly 17 progressor patients) is reported in the paper.

The TCR beta CDR3 regions were amplified from the RNA transcripts. The TCR CDR3 was subjected to a first round of RT-PCR using the HTBI primer set and the Qiagen OneStep RT-PCR kit. A second multiplex PCR round built the libraries, followed by size selection and purification. The libraries were sequenced on an Illumina HiSeq2000 using paired-end 100 bp reads. The paper's processing steps were these. SOAPnuke was used to process the raw data, removing reads that contained adapters or uncalled bases, had a mean Phred below 15, or lacked an exact match to the constant primer or identifier. High-quality paired reads were merged using COPE v1.2.5, and each unique nucleotide sequence was defined as a clonotype. MiTCR v1.1 was used to align the clonotypes against IMGT TRBV, TRBD and TRBJ reference segments. The analysis was restricted to V-J combinations with a frequency above 0.0001, which together covered about 99% of the repertoires. A TCS score was defined as the ratio between F50 (clonal expansion) and ExV (chaos), using BLOSUM62-based TCRdist between CDR3 peptides within each V-J. Welch's t-statistics and random forest reduced several hundred V-J features to roughly 13, which were used in a naive Bayes classifier (R e1071). TCRdb reworked the public reads: Q25 trimming with fastp, MiXCR clone assembly, productive beta chains retained. Rows merge per CDR3 protein into single entries with the most common DNA and genes. These V and J calls rely on TCRdb rather than the paper's analysis. Counted in this sample were some 510,000 distinct CDR3 sequences; about half of them appeared once. In total, the top ten clones hold approximately 8.2% of the sample.

Deletion took 3 bases off V and 10 bases off J, with a span of 18 bases between the germline ends. The CDR3 measures 15 amino acids from cysteine to phenylalanine. Just CDR3 DNA is preserved here, 45 bases in frame from base 1. CDR1 and CDR2 (ENHRY, SYGVKD) derive from the germline V gene. Stable Graves' hyperthyroidism was defined as the absence of progression to ophthalmopathy over 18 months of follow-up. Hyperthyroidism patients were newly diagnosed, had a disease duration of under 2 months, and were aged 18 to 65 years. Patients with uncontrolled infections, other autoimmune diseases, pregnancy or lactation were excluded. Diagnoses were established on the basis of clinical symptoms, serum thyroxine and TRAb, thyroid ultrasound, and orbital computed tomography. Trizol reagent was used to extract total RNA, and RNA quality was then checked on an Agilent 2100 Bioanalyzer. The investigation overall reported the following: Most expanded thyroid clonotypes (frequency above 0.001) were also detected in blood, suggesting blood repertoires may reflect thyroid immune responses. During validation, the model predicted progression to ophthalmopathy a median of around 6 months ahead of onset, with around 71% sensitivity and 72.22% specificity. A 13 V-J signature model separated ophthalmopathy from stable hyperthyroidism, with around 90% sensitivity and 81.08% specificity in cross-validation and 80%/75% in testing. Sample size was not statistically predetermined, and investigators were not blinded to group allocation.

The rearrangement combines TRBV10-3 with TRBJ1-4; the D gene is possibly TRBD1, with 6 bases matching. This TCR derives from a woman aged 18-29 years with Graves' hyperthyroidism. Donor details come from another sample of the same person, matched by shared clones. The source material was peripheral blood or thyroid tissue (not recorded which). The sequenced DNA: TGTGCCATCAGTGATTCCGGGACAAATGAAGGAAAACTGTTTTTT. It translates to CAISDSGTNEGKLFF.